The source of this TCR beta chain is a study of T-cell reconstitution after alpha-beta-depleted transplantation in children. Study observations and caveats: The origin of high day-60 TCRbeta diversity in some patients lay in surviving recipient T cells and thymic progenitors. Once a year had passed after transplant, T-cell counts and diversity came mostly from newly produced T cells. Several hundred graft clones that had expanded were reportedly the source of alpha-beta T cells about two months after transplant.

Trimming cost V 3 bases and J 0 bases, with 9 bases left between them. The CDR3 contains 14 residues. The germline gives CDR1 DFQATT, CDR2 SNEGSKA (reference sequence). Unique molecular identifiers were incorporated when the TCRbeta library was constructed. From the PCR reads, TCRdb called clonotypes with MiXCR, one entry per CDR3 protein. There are 700,000 to 850,000 distinct CDR3 sequences in the sample; around 15% occur only once, and about 4.6% lies in the top ten. This clonotype turned up a few times. The antigen remains undetermined. This chain uses TRBV20-1 with TRBJ1-3; no firm D call. This receptor was obtained from a male patient between 5 and 17 years old who had a stem cell transplant for acute lymphoblastic leukemia, so the T cells may come from the graft donor. Specimen: PBMCs, mostly from graft donor cells, collected 360 days after TCRalphabeta/CD19-depleted stem cell transplant. CDR3 loop: CSASLGPSGNTIYF. The CDR3 DNA is TGCAGTGCTAGCCTAGGCCCCTCTGGAAACACCATATATTTT.